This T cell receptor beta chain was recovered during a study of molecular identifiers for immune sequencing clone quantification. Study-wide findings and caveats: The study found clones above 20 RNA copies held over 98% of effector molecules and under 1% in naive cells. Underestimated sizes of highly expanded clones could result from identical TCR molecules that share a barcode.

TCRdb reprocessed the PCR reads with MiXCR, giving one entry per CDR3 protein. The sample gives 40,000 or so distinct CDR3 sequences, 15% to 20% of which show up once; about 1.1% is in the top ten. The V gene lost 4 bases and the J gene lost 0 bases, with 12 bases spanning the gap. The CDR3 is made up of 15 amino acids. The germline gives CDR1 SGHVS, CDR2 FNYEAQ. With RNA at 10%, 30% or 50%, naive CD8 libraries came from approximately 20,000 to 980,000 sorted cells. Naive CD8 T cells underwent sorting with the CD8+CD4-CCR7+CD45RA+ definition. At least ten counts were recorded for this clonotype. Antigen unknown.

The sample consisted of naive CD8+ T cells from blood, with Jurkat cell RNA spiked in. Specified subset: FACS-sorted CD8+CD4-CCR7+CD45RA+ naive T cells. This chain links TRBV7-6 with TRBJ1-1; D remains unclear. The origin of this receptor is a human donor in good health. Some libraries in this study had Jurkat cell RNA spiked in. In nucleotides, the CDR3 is TGTGCCAGCAGCTCTCTCGGCTCCTTGAACACTGAAGCTTTCTTT. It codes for CASSSLGSLNTEAFF.